The next 8 T cell receptor beta chains were all read from a single sample in a study of T cell changes during pregnancy in multiple sclerosis. Clones were sequenced by immunoSEQ multiplex PCR, and TCRdb holds only the in-frame ones, with some missing. The data contain tens of thousands of clones, 75% to 95% of them seen just once; the ten biggest clones take up about 0.51%. The sequences come from CD4+ T cells from peripheral blood mononuclear cells, collected in the second trimester of pregnancy. Source of these receptors: a female donor in good health, enrolled as a control in a pregnancy study.

The chain uses TRBV10-1 and TRBJ2-1; 8 bases are shared with TRBD2. Germline V gene lookup returns CDR1 WNHNN and CDR2 SYGVQD (reference sequence). With 4 bases clipped from V and 3 bases from J, the junction kept 5 bases outside the gene matches. The CDR3 contains 15 residues. CDR3 coding DNA: TGCGCCAGCAGTGGCCCTAGCGGGTACTACAATGAGCAGTTCTTC. Its translation: CASSGPSGYYNEQFF.

This clone was observed once. This chain connects TRBV19 to TRBJ1-5, with D maybe TRBD1 (5 bases). V was cut by 3 bases and J by 0 bases, with 18 bases left in between. Germline V gene sequence: CDR1 LNHDA, CDR2 SQIVND (reference sequence). This CDR3 is built from 18 residues. The CDR3 sequence: CASSMRIGGIFSNQPQHF. The CDR3 nucleotides read TGTGCCAGTAGTATGAGGATCGGGGGAATCTTTAGCAATCAGCCCCAGCATTTT.

The chain couples TRBV6-6 to TRBJ2-5, with a tentative D call TRBD1 (5 bases). Trimming took 6 bases from V and 7 from J, leaving 6 bases between them. The CDR3 runs to 10 residues. Germline V gives CDR1 MNHNY, CDR2 SVGAGI (reference sequence). The CDR3 nucleotides are TGTGCCAGCAGGCAGGGGACCCAGTACTTC. Translating gives CASRQGTQYF.

The gene calls are TRBV7-2 and TRBJ1-2; D is possibly TRBD1 (5 bases). The CDR3 extends over 14 amino acids. The germline V and J ends were trimmed by 3 bases and 7 bases, with 15 bases remaining between them. The germline V gene has CDR1 SGHTA and CDR2 FQGNSA. CDR3 protein: CASSFRTGPGGYTF. As DNA, the CDR3 is TGTGCCAGCAGCTTTCGCACAGGTCCCGGTGGCTACACCTTC.

The chain links TRBV19 to TRBJ2-1, with TRBD2 matching 12 bases. With V trimmed by 5 bases and J by 5 bases, 4 bases remained unmatched. CDR1 is LNHDA and CDR2 is SQIVND in the germline V gene (reference sequence). This CDR3 comprises 15 residues. Here the CDR3 reads CASSLRTSGDNEQFF. The CDR3 DNA is TGTGCCAGTAGTCTTCGGACTAGCGGGGACAATGAGCAGTTCTTC.

The rearrangement uses TRBV7-2 and TRBJ2-3, with D perhaps matching TRBD2 (5 bases). CDR3 size: 15 residues. Germline CDR1 reads SGHTA; CDR2 reads FQGNSA. Trimming left V 3 bases short and J 2 bases short, with 12 bases between. The CDR3 loop reads CASSFQDFSTDTQYF. CDR3 sequence (DNA): TGTGCCAGCAGCTTCCAGGACTTTTCCACAGATACGCAGTATTTT.

The chain links TRBV19 to TRBJ1-3, with 7 bases that match TRBD1. Germline values: CDR1 LNHDA, CDR2 SQIVND (reference sequence). The V gene end was trimmed by 2 bases and the J gene end by 0 bases; junction bases not matched to a gene: 7. This CDR3 spans 17 amino acids. CDR3 residues: CASSIKGGDSSGNTIYF. CDR3 in DNA: TGTGCCAGTAGTATAAAAGGAGGGGACAGCTCTGGAAACACCATATATTTT.

As for this clone: Germline is not matched at one junction end, which may reflect a read error. This sequence joins TRBV2 and TRBJ2-4; D possibly corresponds to TRBD1 (7 bases). Germline V gene sequence: CDR1 SNHLY, CDR2 FYNNEI. This CDR3 contains 16 residues. CDR3 in DNA: TGTGCCAGCAGTGAATATGAGATAGGAGGGGGCGCCTTTTCTGACTTC. Its protein product is CASSEYEIGGGAFSDF.